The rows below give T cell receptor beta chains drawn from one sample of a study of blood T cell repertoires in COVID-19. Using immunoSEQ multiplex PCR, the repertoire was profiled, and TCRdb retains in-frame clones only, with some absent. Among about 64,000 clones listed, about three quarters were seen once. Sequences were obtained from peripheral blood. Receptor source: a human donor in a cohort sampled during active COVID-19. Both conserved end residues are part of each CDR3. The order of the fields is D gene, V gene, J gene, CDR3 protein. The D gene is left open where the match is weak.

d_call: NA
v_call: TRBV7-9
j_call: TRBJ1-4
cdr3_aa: CASSARSGFGEKLFF

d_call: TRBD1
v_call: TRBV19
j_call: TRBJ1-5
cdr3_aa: CASMGTGGIRSNQPQHF

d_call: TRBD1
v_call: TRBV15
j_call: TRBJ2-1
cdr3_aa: CATSRDIGQGYNEQFF

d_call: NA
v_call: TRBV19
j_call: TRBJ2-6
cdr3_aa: CASRQGTSGANVLTF

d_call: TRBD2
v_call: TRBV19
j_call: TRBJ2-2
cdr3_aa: CASSGTTSGANTGELFF

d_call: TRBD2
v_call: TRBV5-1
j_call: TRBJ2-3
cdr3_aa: CASSLLRPSGGTDTQYF

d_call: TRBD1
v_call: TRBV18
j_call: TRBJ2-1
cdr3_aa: CASSPVTGASFNEQFF

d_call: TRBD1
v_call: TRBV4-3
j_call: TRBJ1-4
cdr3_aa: CASSQDAGGDLFF

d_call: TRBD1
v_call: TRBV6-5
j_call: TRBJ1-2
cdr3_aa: CASSPSQGGDGYTF

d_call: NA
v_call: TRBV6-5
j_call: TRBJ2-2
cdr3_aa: CASNPTGWPTGELFF

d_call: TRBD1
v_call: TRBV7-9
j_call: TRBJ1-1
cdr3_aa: CASSFGDRGNTEAFF

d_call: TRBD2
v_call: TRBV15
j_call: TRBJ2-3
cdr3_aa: CATRPTSGGPSTDTQYF

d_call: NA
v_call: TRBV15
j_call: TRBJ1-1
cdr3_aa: CATSDGGHLVRTEAFF

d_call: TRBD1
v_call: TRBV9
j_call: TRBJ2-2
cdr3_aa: CASSVGQGGVTGELFF

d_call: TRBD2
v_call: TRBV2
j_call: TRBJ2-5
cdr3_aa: CASTPGGGGNQETQYF

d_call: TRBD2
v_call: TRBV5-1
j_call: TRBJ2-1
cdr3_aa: CASSLVAGSFNEQFF

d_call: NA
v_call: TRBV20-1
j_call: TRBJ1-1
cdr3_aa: CSARRRTEAFF

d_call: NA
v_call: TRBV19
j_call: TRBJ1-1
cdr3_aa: CASSNRGGAEAFF

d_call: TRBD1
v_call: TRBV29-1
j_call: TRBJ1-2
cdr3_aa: CSVDTGGAGGYTF